Listed below are T cell receptor beta chains from one sample, sequenced in a study of identical twins. A single record per CDR3 protein comes from TCRdb applying MiXCR to the 5' RACE reads. The table has around 280,000 distinct CDR3 sequences, approximately 8% seen once; the top ten hold over 2%. These same data were also listed under a study on yellow fever vaccine responses in identical twins.

The sequencing input was memory (CD45RO+) T cells sorted from blood. Receptors originate from a woman in her late teens or twenties in good health. Both conserved end residues are part of each CDR3. D genes are given only for firm matches. Size is stated for part of the rows, as once, few or many counts, or as a class when the clone is expanded.

D: NA; size: few; V: TRBV7-8; length: 14; J: TRBJ1-1; DNA: TGTGCCAGCAGCTCCCCTCGGGGGGGGCTTGAAGCTTTCTTT; CDR3: CASSSPRGGLEAFF
D: TRBD2; size: many; V: TRBV11-2; length: 14; J: TRBJ2-3; DNA: TGTGCCAGCAGCTTCGGCGGGAGCCCAGATACGCAGTATTTT; CDR3: CASSFGGSPDTQYF
D: TRBD2; size: many; V: TRBV12-3/TRBV12-4; length: 15; J: TRBJ2-1; DNA: TGTGCCAGCAGTTCCTGGACTAGCGGGAGCGGCGAGCAGTTCTTC; CDR3: CASSSWTSGSGEQFF
D: NA; size: NA; V: TRBV7-7; length: 17; J: TRBJ2-2; DNA: TGTGCCAGCAGCCATCGATGGACGGGGGCGAACACCGGGGAGCTGTTTTTT; CDR3: CASSHRWTGANTGELFF
D: TRBD1; size: few; V: TRBV3-1; length: 13; J: TRBJ1-1; DNA: TGTGCCAGCAGCTTACAGGGGATCACTGAAGCTTTCTTT; CDR3: CASSLQGITEAFF
D: NA; size: many; V: TRBV12-3/TRBV12-4; length: 18; J: TRBJ2-1; DNA: TGTACCCGCAGTTTAGCGCTAATAGGAAGGGGGGACTACAATGAGCAGTTCTTC; CDR3: CTRSLALIGRGDYNEQFF
D: NA; size: NA; V: TRBV5-4; length: 13; J: TRBJ2-7; DNA: TGTGCCAGCAGCTTGGCCTACTCAGACGAGCAGTACTTC; CDR3: CASSLAYSDEQYF
D: NA; size: many; V: TRBV29-1; length: 16; J: TRBJ2-1; DNA: TGCAGCGTTGAAGATCGGGCGCGTAACGGGGGCAATGAGCAGTTCTTC; CDR3: CSVEDRARNGGNEQFF
D: NA; size: many; V: TRBV12-3/TRBV12-4; length: 16; J: TRBJ2-4; DNA: TGTGCCAGCAGTTACACGGCAAGGGGGGTCAAAAACATTCAGTACTTC; CDR3: CASSYTARGVKNIQYF
D: NA; size: NA; V: TRBV5-1; length: 13; J: TRBJ2-2; DNA: TGCGCCAGCAGTCCGGGGAACACCGGGGAGCTGTTTTTT; CDR3: CASSPGNTGELFF
D: NA; size: many; V: TRBV6-2/TRBV6-3; length: 15; J: TRBJ1-3; DNA: TGTGCCAGCAGTTACTCGACAGGATATGGAAACACCATATATTTT; CDR3: CASSYSTGYGNTIYF
D: NA; size: many; V: TRBV5-1; length: 16; J: TRBJ2-6; DNA: TGCGCCAGCAGCCCGGACACCTACTCTGGGGCCAACGTCCTGACTTTC; CDR3: CASSPDTYSGANVLTF
D: NA; size: many; V: TRBV5-1; length: 15; J: TRBJ2-3; DNA: TGCGCCAGCAGCGTCCAGGGGACTGCCCGGGATACGCAGTATTTT; CDR3: CASSVQGTARDTQYF
D: NA; size: few; V: TRBV9; length: 16; J: TRBJ2-3; DNA: TGTGCCAGCAGCGTAGGACAGGAGGTTAGCACAGATACGCAGTATTTT; CDR3: CASSVGQEVSTDTQYF
D: NA; size: few; V: TRBV12-3/TRBV12-4; length: 14; J: TRBJ2-7; DNA: TGTGCCAGCAGTTTAACGGGCGGGTCGGGCGAGCAGTACTTC; CDR3: CASSLTGGSGEQYF
D: NA; size: NA; V: TRBV6-1; length: 17; J: TRBJ2-3; DNA: TGTGCCAGCAGTGAATCTGCCCATCGGGCCGGGACAGATACGCAGTATTTT; CDR3: CASSESAHRAGTDTQYF
D: NA; size: NA; V: TRBV20-1; length: 14; J: TRBJ1-2; DNA: TGCAGTGCTAGGCCGATTGCAACTAACTATGGCTACACCTTC; CDR3: CSARPIATNYGYTF
D: NA; size: NA; V: TRBV29-1; length: 15; J: TRBJ2-5; DNA: TGCAGCGTTTCCCCCGTAGGGAGGTTCCAAGAGACCCAGTACTTC; CDR3: CSVSPVGRFQETQYF
D: NA; size: NA; V: TRBV5-4; length: 14; J: TRBJ2-3; DNA: TGTGCCAGCAGCGGATTCGCAGGCCCAGATACGCAGTATTTT; CDR3: CASSGFAGPDTQYF